This T cell receptor (beta chain) was observed in a study of OX40 agonist ivuxolimab in advanced cancers. About the research overall: A diagnosis of hepatocellular carcinoma, melanoma, renal cell or head and neck cancer was present in dose-escalation patients. Partial responses, seen in three patients, involved one hepatocellular carcinoma and two cutaneous melanomas. Study-wide findings and caveats: Not determined was the antigen specificity of the expanded peripheral T cells.

TCRdb's copy holds only in-frame clones and misses some; the assay was immunoSEQ multiplex PCR. This table holds around 76,000 clones, 84% found once. From germline, CDR1 is SNHLY and CDR2 FYNNEI. Unmatched junction bases numbered 5, after V lost 6 bases and J lost 2 bases. The CDR3 contains 14 residues. This clone was recorded only once. Its antigen is unknown. The V call is TRBV2, the J call TRBJ2-3; 7 nucleotides match TRBD1. The material was CD4+ or CD8+ T cells sorted from blood, obtained in a trial of the OX40 agonist ivuxolimab. This receptor was obtained from an adult with an advanced solid tumor such as melanoma, head and neck, liver or kidney cancer. CDR3 DNA sequence: TGTGCCAGCAGCCCCGGGACAGACACAGATACGCAGTATTTT. This encodes CASSPGTDTDTQYF.